This is a list of T cell receptor beta chains from one sample in a study of blood T cells in healthy people across ages. TCRdb recomputed calls from the 5' RACE reads with MiXCR, one row per CDR3 protein. The data show some 1.6 million distinct CDR3 sequences, about 35% seen once. What was sequenced was blood. These receptors were taken from a woman in her thirties in good health. Both conserved end residues are part of each CDR3. A D gene is named only where the DNA matches it firmly. The size field is filled for only some rows; it gives once, few, many or a size class.

j_call d_call v_call clone_size cdr3_aa cdr3_nt
TRBJ2-5 - TRBV24-1 - CATSGQGWETQYF TGTGCCACCAGTGGGCAGGGCTGGGAGACCCAGTACTTC
TRBJ2-5 - TRBV5-4 - CASSLTTGAARTQYF TGTGCCAGCAGCTTGACCACAGGCGCTGCGAGGACCCAGTACTTC
TRBJ2-3 - TRBV11-1 - CASSLNNRPGYF TGTGCCAGCAGCTTGAACAACCGGCCAGGGTATTTT
TRBJ2-3 - TRBV7-3 - CASSSVVAEGTDTQYF TGTGCCAGCAGCTCAGTAGTGGCGGAGGGGACAGATACGCAGTATTTT
TRBJ1-1 - TRBV10-3 - CAISDVGYTEAFF TGTGCCATCAGTGACGTGGGCTACACTGAAGCTTTCTTT
TRBJ1-5 - TRBV27 few CADRASKGNQPQHF TGTGCCGATCGGGCCTCCAAGGGCAATCAGCCCCAGCATTTT
TRBJ2-2 TRBD2 TRBV20-1 few CSAPPAGRDTGELFF TGCAGTGCCCCCCCAGCGGGAAGAGACACCGGGGAGCTGTTTTTT
TRBJ2-7 TRBD2 TRBV20-1 few CSAREFGGRASEQYF TGCAGTGCTAGAGAGTTCGGCGGGAGGGCCTCCGAGCAGTACTTC
TRBJ1-2 - TRBV6-1 - CASSEILGSYGYTF TGTGCCAGCAGTGAAATACTGGGATCTTATGGCTACACCTTC
TRBJ2-1 - TRBV6-1 - CASTMDSYNEQFF TGTGCCAGCACCATGGACTCTTACAATGAGCAGTTCTTC
TRBJ1-5 - TRBV4-1 - CASSPLQGQEPQHF TGCGCCAGCAGCCCACTGCAGGGCCAAGAGCCCCAGCATTTT
TRBJ1-5 TRBD1 TRBV4-1 few CASSQGYGQVNQPQHF TGCGCCAGCAGCCAGGGCTACGGACAGGTCAATCAGCCCCAGCATTTT
TRBJ2-3 - TRBV5-1 few CASSLPRLGTDTQYF TGCGCCAGCAGCTTACCTAGACTCGGCACAGATACGCAGTATTTT
TRBJ2-5 - TRBV12-3/TRBV12-4 - CASSFAWSGETQYF TGTGCCAGCAGTTTTGCTTGGAGTGGAGAGACCCAGTACTTC
TRBJ2-7 TRBD2 TRBV5-1 - CASSLLADTYEQYF TGCGCCAGCAGCTTACTAGCGGATACCTACGAGCAGTACTTC
TRBJ1-6 - TRBV6-6 few CASSPTGYNSPLHF TGTGCCAGCAGTCCCACAGGGTATAATTCACCCCTCCACTTT
TRBJ2-7 TRBD1 TRBV27 - CASSLNWGDRRTYEQYF TGTGCCAGCAGTTTAAATTGGGGGGACAGGCGGACCTACGAGCAGTACTTC
TRBJ2-5 - TRBV5-1 many CASRFGSETQYF TGCGCCAGCAGGTTCGGCTCAGAGACCCAGTACTTC
TRBJ2-1 - TRBV6-1 - CASSTTGNWNEQFF TGTGCCAGCAGTACCACAGGGAATTGGAATGAGCAGTTCTTC
TRBJ2-1 TRBD2 TRBV5-6 - CAGSLGGRAQDEQFF TGTGCCGGCAGCTTAGGCGGGAGGGCCCAGGATGAGCAGTTCTTC
TRBJ1-1 - TRBV12-3/TRBV12-4 few CASSGIWGTPSREAFF TGTGCCAGCAGTGGAATCTGGGGGACGCCCTCTCGAGAAGCTTTCTTT
TRBJ2-1 - TRBV11-1 many CASSIGPDSSYNEQFF TGTGCCAGCAGCATCGGACCGGATAGCTCCTACAATGAGCAGTTCTTC
TRBJ1-2 - TRBV7-9 many CASSANTF TGTGCCAGCAGCGCAAACACCTTC
TRBJ2-7 TRBD1 TRBV7-9 few CASSSRQGRVYEQYF TGTGCCAGCAGCTCTAGACAGGGTAGGGTCTACGAGCAGTACTTC
TRBJ1-4 TRBD1 TRBV7-8 - CASSLAKSSGTANEKLFF TGTGCCAGCAGCTTAGCGAAATCATCTGGGACAGCTAATGAAAAACTGTTTTTT
TRBJ2-1 TRBD2 TRBV19 - CASSIGPSGDEQFF TGTGCCAGTAGTATAGGGCCTAGCGGGGATGAGCAGTTCTTC
TRBJ2-7 TRBD2 TRBV9 few CASSPTGLEGYEQYF TGTGCCAGCAGCCCGACGGGACTAGAAGGGTACGAGCAGTACTTC
TRBJ2-5 - TRBV15 - CATSRGRGGAETQYF TGTGCCACCAGCAGAGGGCGAGGGGGAGCGGAGACCCAGTACTTC
TRBJ2-7 - TRBV4-2 many CASSQDWGYEQYF TGTGCCAGCAGCCAAGATTGGGGGTACGAGCAGTACTTC
TRBJ2-7 TRBD1 TRBV2 few CTSAASTGSYEQYF TGTACCAGCGCCGCGTCGACAGGGTCCTACGAGCAGTACTTC
TRBJ2-5 - TRBV5-1 few CASHLDSPSETQYF TGCGCCAGCCATCTGGACAGCCCTTCGGAGACCCAGTACTTC
TRBJ1-2 TRBD1 TRBV20-1 few CSAETRGQLYGYTF TGCAGTGCCGAAACCCGGGGACAGCTTTATGGCTACACCTTC
TRBJ2-1 - TRBV3-1 few CASSQELGLHNEQFF TGTGCCAGCAGCCAAGAGTTAGGACTACACAATGAGCAGTTCTTC
TRBJ2-7 TRBD2 TRBV7-2 - CASRWREGLGEQYF TGTGCCAGCAGATGGCGGGAGGGCCTGGGGGAGCAGTACTTC
TRBJ2-5 - TRBV28 few CASSPGTVSGETQYF TGTGCCAGCAGTCCAGGGACGGTGAGTGGAGAGACCCAGTACTTC
TRBJ1-1 TRBD1 TRBV4-1 few CASSPGPGGREAFF TGCGCCAGCAGCCCCGGCCCAGGGGGCCGGGAAGCTTTCTTT
TRBJ2-5 - TRBV7-9 few CACSSHQETQYF TGTGCCTGCAGCTCCCACCAAGAGACCCAGTACTTC
TRBJ2-5 - TRBV5-1 - CASSWLWDKSQETQYF TGCGCCAGCAGCTGGTTGTGGGACAAGAGTCAAGAGACCCAGTACTTC
TRBJ2-5 - TRBV7-8 - CASSLERLETQYF TGTGCCAGCAGCTTAGAGCGACTAGAGACCCAGTACTTC
TRBJ2-1 TRBD2 TRBV15 few CATTSGRRDEQFF TGTGCCACTACTAGCGGGAGACGAGATGAGCAGTTCTTC
TRBJ2-1 TRBD1 TRBV7-6 - CASSYTGASSYNEQFF TGTGCCAGCAGTTATACAGGGGCCTCCTCCTACAATGAGCAGTTCTTC
TRBJ2-1 TRBD2 TRBV29-1 few CSVENIAGDFYNEQFF TGCAGCGTTGAGAACATAGCGGGGGACTTCTACAATGAGCAGTTCTTC
TRBJ2-7 - TRBV27 - CASSLGTMGGEQYF TGTGCCAGCAGTTTAGGGACAATGGGCGGCGAGCAGTACTTC
TRBJ2-1 - TRBV6-2/TRBV6-3 - CASSPPGFPAPFF TGTGCCAGCAGCCCGCCCGGCTTCCCCGCTCCGTTCTTC
TRBJ1-2 TRBD1 TRBV6-6 few CASSQLGTGGEGYTF TGTGCCAGCAGCCAGCTCGGGACAGGGGGCGAGGGCTACACCTTC
TRBJ1-5 TRBD1 TRBV20-1 - CSARDPQGVHQPQHF TGCAGTGCTAGAGATCCACAGGGGGTTCATCAGCCCCAGCATTTT
TRBJ1-2 TRBD1 TRBV20-1 few CSAHLRDRANGYTF TGCAGTGCTCACCTACGGGACAGGGCAAATGGCTACACCTTC